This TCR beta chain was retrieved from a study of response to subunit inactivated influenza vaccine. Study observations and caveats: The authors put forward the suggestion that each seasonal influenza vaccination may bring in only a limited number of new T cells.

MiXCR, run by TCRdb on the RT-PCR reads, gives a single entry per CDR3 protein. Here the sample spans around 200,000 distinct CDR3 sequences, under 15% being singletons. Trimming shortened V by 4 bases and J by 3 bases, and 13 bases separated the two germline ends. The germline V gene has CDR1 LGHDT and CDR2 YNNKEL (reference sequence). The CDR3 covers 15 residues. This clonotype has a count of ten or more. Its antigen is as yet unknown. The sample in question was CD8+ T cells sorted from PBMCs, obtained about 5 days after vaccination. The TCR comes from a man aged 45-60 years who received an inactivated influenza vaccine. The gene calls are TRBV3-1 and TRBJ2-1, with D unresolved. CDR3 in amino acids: CASSPEVPSYNEQFF. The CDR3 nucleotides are TGTGCCAGCAGCCCCGAGGTCCCAAGCTACAATGAGCAGTTCTTC.